This is a list of T cell receptor beta chains from one sample in a study of early T cells in non-severe SARS-CoV-2 infection. TCRdb fed the 5' RACE reads into MiXCR, producing one record per CDR3 protein. The repertoire holds approximately 69,000 distinct CDR3 sequences, with 9% to 15% as singletons. Sequenced sample: whole blood. The receptor source for this set is an adult who was a healthcare worker with PCR-confirmed SARS-CoV-2 infection or an uninfected control (not recorded which). The CDR3 runs from the conserved cysteine through the conserved F or W. D genes are given only for firm matches. Only some rows state a clone size, as once, few, many or a class for expanded clones.

CDR3 length	clone size	V gene	D gene	J gene	CDR3 DNA	CDR3 protein
12	few	TRBV28	-	TRBJ2-3	TGTGCCAGCAGCCCCGGGGCACCCTGGAAGTATTTT	CASSPGAPWKYF
17	many	TRBV7-2	TRBD2	TRBJ2-2	TGTGCCAGCAGTCCCCCTAGCGGGAGGGCAAAGACCGGGGAGCTGTTTTTT	CASSPPSGRAKTGELFF
14	-	TRBV7-2	-	TRBJ2-7	TGTGCCAGCAGCTTTACTCGGGCCTCCTACGAGCAGTACTTC	CASSFTRASYEQYF
13	-	TRBV20-1	TRBD1	TRBJ1-5	TGCAGTGCTTACCACAGGGGGGACCAGCCCCAGCATTTT	CSAYHRGDQPQHF
14	few	TRBV7-9	-	TRBJ1-1	TGTGCCAGCAGCTTAGGATACGGTTACACTGAAGCTTTCTTT	CASSLGYGYTEAFF
10	many	TRBV6-4	-	TRBJ2-7	TGTGCCAGCAGTTGGGCCACGCAGTACTTC	CASSWATQYF
18	few	TRBV19	TRBD2	TRBJ2-1	TGTGCCAGTAGTATCGGTGGGCTAGCGGGAGGCCCCTACAATGAGCAGTTCTTC	CASSIGGLAGGPYNEQFF
17	many	TRBV28	-	TRBJ2-3	TGTGCCTCGAAAGGGGCAGGGGTATTGTTGGGCACAGATACGCAGTATTTT	CASKGAGVLLGTDTQYF
16	many	TRBV23-1	-	TRBJ2-3	TGCGCCAGCAGTCAATCACCGGGCCTAGAAGAAGATACGCAGTATTTT	CASSQSPGLEEDTQYF
13	many	TRBV30	-	TRBJ2-1	TGTGCCTGGGAAAGGGGGGACTACAATGAGCAGTTCTTC	CAWERGDYNEQFF
16	many	TRBV5-1	TRBD1	TRBJ1-4	TGCGCCAGCAGCTCCGGACAGGAGAGGCAAAACGAAAAACTGTTTTTT	CASSSGQERQNEKLFF
15	few	TRBV14	-	TRBJ1-6	TGTGCCAGCAGCCAAGGAAGGGATTCGAATTCACCCCTCCACTTT	CASSQGRDSNSPLHF
14	few	TRBV27	TRBD1	TRBJ2-1	TGTGCCAGCAGTTTCCTAGGGACAGGGGTTGAGCAGTTCTTC	CASSFLGTGVEQFF
11	few	TRBV12-3/TRBV12-4	-	TRBJ1-3	TGTGCCAGCATACCCCCGATTACCATATATTTT	CASIPPITIYF
12	few	TRBV24-1	-	TRBJ2-3	TGTGCCACCAGTGGATATCCAGATACGCAGTATTTT	CATSGYPDTQYF
15	many	TRBV4-2	-	TRBJ1-2	TGTGCCAGCAGCCACCGATCAGCGGCCCCCTATGGCTACACCTTC	CASSHRSAAPYGYTF
14	many	TRBV7-9	-	TRBJ1-2	TGTGCCAGCAGCTTAGCCTTAAGGAACTATGGCTACACCTTC	CASSLALRNYGYTF
16	few	TRBV7-2	TRBD2	TRBJ2-1	TGTGCCAGCAGCCTTCCCCGGACTAGCGGGTACAATGAGCAGTTCTTC	CASSLPRTSGYNEQFF
15	few	TRBV18	-	TRBJ2-2	TGTGCCAGCTCGCAACAGGGTTCGAACACCGGGGAGCTGTTTTTT	CASSQQGSNTGELFF
14	-	TRBV7-3	-	TRBJ2-2	TGTGCCAGCAGACAGGGCGGGGACACCGGGGAGCTGTTTTTT	CASRQGGDTGELFF
16	few	TRBV11-2	-	TRBJ2-2	TGTGCCAGCAGCTTATTGGCGGGAATGAACACCGGGGAGCTGTTTTTT	CASSLLAGMNTGELFF
13	many	TRBV10-2	TRBD2	TRBJ2-3	TGCGCCAGCAGCCCGCGGGAGACAGATACGCAGTATTTT	CASSPRETDTQYF
13	-	TRBV29-1	TRBD1	TRBJ2-7	TGCAGCGTTAAGGGACAGGCTGTCTACGAGCAGTACTTC	CSVKGQAVYEQYF
14	-	TRBV5-1	TRBD1	TRBJ2-7	TGCGCCAGCACTATTGGGACAGGGTACTACGAGCAGTACTTC	CASTIGTGYYEQYF
16	few	TRBV2	TRBD2	TRBJ2-7	TGTGCCAGCAGTGAAGAACTAGCGGGAGAGGGGTACGAGCAGTACTTC	CASSEELAGEGYEQYF
16	many	TRBV18	-	TRBJ2-1	TGTGCCAGCTCACCCACGACTCCTGCCCCCTACAATGAGCAGTTCTTC	CASSPTTPAPYNEQFF
14	few	TRBV3-1	-	TRBJ2-3	TGTGCCAGCAGCCAAGGGCCCCTCTCGGATACGCAGTATTTT	CASSQGPLSDTQYF
14	-	TRBV7-2	-	TRBJ2-5	TGTGCCAGCAGCCCACGGGGGGCGCCGGAGACCCAGTACTTC	CASSPRGAPETQYF
16	many	TRBV29-1	TRBD1	TRBJ2-7	TGCAGCGTTGAACCCACGGCAGGGGACAGCTCCTACGAGCAGTACTTC	CSVEPTAGDSSYEQYF
14	many	TRBV7-2	-	TRBJ1-2	TGTGCCAGCAGCTTAAATGCAGGAACCTATGGCTACACCTTC	CASSLNAGTYGYTF
12	few	TRBV28	-	TRBJ1-1	TGTGCCAGCAGGACGGGCACCACTGAAGCTTTCTTT	CASRTGTTEAFF
13	-	TRBV28	-	TRBJ1-6	TGTGCCAGCGGTTACAGGGCAGACTCACCCCTCCACTTT	CASGYRADSPLHF
15	many	TRBV5-5	TRBD1	TRBJ1-5	TGTGCCAGCAGCGCGACAGGGTCCAGCAATCAGCCCCAGCATTTT	CASSATGSSNQPQHF
16	-	TRBV28	TRBD1	TRBJ2-2	TGTGCCAGCAGGACAGGGGCGGGAAAGAACACCGGGGAGCTGTTTTTT	CASRTGAGKNTGELFF
16	many	TRBV5-1	TRBD2	TRBJ2-2	TGCGCCAGCAGCTTCCTAGCGGGGGAGAACACCGGGGAGCTGTTTTTT	CASSFLAGENTGELFF
14	-	TRBV6-5	TRBD1	TRBJ2-1	TGTGCCAGCAGGGGACAGGGATCCTACAATGAGCAGTTCTTC	CASRGQGSYNEQFF
14	many	TRBV3-1	-	TRBJ2-3	TGTGCCAGCAGCCAGTTCCTCGGTGGAGATACGCAGTATTTT	CASSQFLGGDTQYF
14	-	TRBV4-1	-	TRBJ2-1	TGCGCCAGCAGCCAAGTCGGGCCGGGAGATGAGCAGTTCTTC	CASSQVGPGDEQFF
16	many	TRBV19	TRBD2	TRBJ2-1	TGTGCCAGTAGTGAGACTAGCGGAAGCTCCTACAATGAGCAGTTCTTC	CASSETSGSSYNEQFF
15	many	TRBV29-1	TRBD1	TRBJ1-1	TGCAGCGTTGAGACTGGGACAGGGATTGGCACTGAAGCTTTCTTT	CSVETGTGIGTEAFF
15	many	TRBV2	-	TRBJ2-3	TGTGCCAGCAGTGATCTTGGCGGAAGCACAGATACGCAGTATTTT	CASSDLGGSTDTQYF
14	many	TRBV6-5	-	TRBJ2-4	TGTGCCAGCAGTTACTCCGTAACCGGGGAAACTCAGTACTTC	CASSYSVTGETQYF
12	many	TRBV20-1	TRBD1	TRBJ2-5	TGCTCGGGGTCCGGACAGGGAGAGACCCAGTACTTC	CSGSGQGETQYF
15	many	TRBV28	-	TRBJ1-5	TGTGCCAGCAGTACGGAGGGGCGGGGCAATCAGCCCCAGCATTTT	CASSTEGRGNQPQHF
11	once	TRBV29-1	-	TRBJ1-2	TGCAGCGTTTTCTCCAAGGGTTTGCGCACCTTC	CSVFSKGLRTF
17	-	TRBV7-6	TRBD1	TRBJ1-4	TGTGCCAGCAGCTTAGAGGGCCGGACAGGGTGGAATGAAAAACTGTTTTTT	CASSLEGRTGWNEKLFF
13	many	TRBV28	-	TRBJ2-7	TGTGCCAGCAACCGAGGGACCCACTACGAGCAGTACTTC	CASNRGTHYEQYF
14	few	TRBV2	-	TRBJ1-5	TGTGCCAGCGGCAGCAGAGATAGCAATCAGCCCCAGCATTTT	CASGSRDSNQPQHF